This T cell receptor beta chain emerged from a study of Graves' ophthalmopathy and Graves' hyperthyroidism. As for the study in general: There was a collection of peripheral blood at initial diagnosis, before any treatment.

The study enrolled ophthalmopathy donors with moderate-to-severe activity, CAS ≥3, NOSPECS ≥4 and duration under 3 months. This clonotype appeared a few times. Its antigen is not known. The CDR3 is 14 residues long. Germline CDR1 and CDR2: SGHRS and YFSETQ. Trimming took off 3 bases at V and 0 bases at J, with 9 bases between the two ends. RNA served as the template for amplifying TCR beta CDR3 regions. The first-round RT-PCR employed HTBI primers together with the Qiagen OneStep RT-PCR kit. A multiplex PCR was then performed as the second round. TCRdb fed the multiplex PCR reads into MiXCR, producing one record per CDR3 protein. This table holds 450,000 or so distinct CDR3 sequences, about an eighth found once. Study results and caveats: Classification of ophthalmopathy versus stable hyperthyroidism by a 13-signature model yielded 85% to 90% sensitivity and around 76% specificity. Most thyroid clonotypes with frequency above 0.001 were detected in blood too.

The rearrangement joins TRBV5-1 to TRBJ2-5; D is undetermined. The clonotype was recovered from a woman aged 25 to 45 with Graves' ophthalmopathy. Material: blood. The CDR3 DNA follows: TGCGCCAGCAGCTCTACAGAATACCAAGAGACCCAGTACTTC. It encodes CASSSTEYQETQYF.